A single sample gave rise to the 10 T cell receptor beta chains below, sequenced in a study of blood T cell repertoires in COVID-19. Method: immunoSEQ multiplex PCR; TCRdb's copy keeps in-frame clones and lacks some. The sample has 55,000 to 70,000 clones, roughly 92% seen once. The sequenced sample was peripheral blood. The receptors originated from a human donor in a cohort sampled during active COVID-19.

The chain links TRBV7-9 to TRBJ2-7; 8 bases are a match to TRBD1. The V gene end was trimmed by 5 bases and the J gene end by 2 bases; junction bases not matched to a gene: 8. Germline CDR1 reads SEHNR; CDR2 reads FQNEAQ (reference sequence). CDR3 length equals 15 residues. The CDR3 sequence is CASSADRGWPYEQYF. CDR3 nucleotide sequence: TGTGCCAGCAGCGCCGACAGGGGCTGGCCCTACGAGCAGTACTTC. The full variable domain, its missing parts supplied by reference TRBV7-9 and TRBJ2-7, is DTGVSQNPRHKITKRGQNVTFRCDPISEHNRLYWYRQTLGQGPEFLTYFQNEAQLEKSRLLSDRFSAERPKGSFSTLEIQRTEQGDSAMYLCASSADRGWPYEQYFGPGTRLTVT.

The J gene is TRBJ1-5, the V gene TRBV7-9, with D hard to call. The CDR3 has 13 residues. The germline gives CDR1 SEHNR, CDR2 FQNEAQ (reference sequence). Trimming took off 6 bases at V and 3 bases at J, with 9 bases between the two ends. The DNA of the CDR3 is TGTGCCAGCAGTGGACTTTCCAATCAGCCCCAGCATTTT. This codes for CASSGLSNQPQHF.

The chain uses TRBV7-6 and TRBJ2-3; maybe TRBD1 (6 bases). V shed 1 base and J shed 6 bases, with 17 bases lying between them. Germline lookup yields CDR1 SGHVS and CDR2 FNYEAQ. The CDR3 runs 16 residues. The CDR3 here is CASSLGRWGTPDTQYF. Here the CDR3 DNA reads TGTGCCAGCAGCTTAGGGAGGTGGGGGACACCGGATACGCAGTATTTT.

This chain joins TRBV9 and TRBJ2-1, with D unresolved. V lost 2 bases and J 5 bases, leaving 11 bases between the germline ends. This CDR3 comprises 14 residues. The germline V gene encodes CDR1 SGDLS and CDR2 YYNGEE. The CDR3 loop is CASSVTRRNNEQFF. CDR3 nucleotide sequence: TGTGCCAGCAGCGTCACACGGCGGAACAATGAGCAGTTCTTC. Looking up the rest from reference TRBV9 and TRBJ2-1 gives the full variable domain: DSGVTQTPKHLITATGQRVTLRCSPRSGDLSVYWYQQSLDQGLQFLIQYYNGEERAKGNILERFSAQQFPDLHSELNLSSLELGDSALYFCASSVTRRNNEQFFGPGTRLTVL.

The V gene is TRBV19, the J gene TRBJ1-1; TRBD1 matches at 7 bases. The V gene end was trimmed by 3 bases and the J gene end by 0 bases; junction bases not matched to a gene: 4. Germline values: CDR1 LNHDA, CDR2 SQIVND (reference sequence). The CDR3 length is 15 residues. This chain's CDR3 is CASSIDRAVNTEAFF. CDR3 sequence (DNA): TGTGCCAGTAGTATCGACAGGGCCGTGAACACTGAAGCTTTCTTT.

The chain recombines TRBV6-2 or TRBV6-3 with TRBJ2-1; TRBD2 matches at 13 bases. V gave up 0 bases and J gave up 9 bases; unmatched junction bases: 11. Germline values: CDR1 MNHEY, CDR2 SVGEGT. The CDR3 consists of 18 residues. CDR3 loop: CASSYSILLAGGLAEQFF. The DNA for the CDR3 is TGTGCCAGCAGTTACTCGATCCTACTAGCGGGAGGGCTGGCTGAGCAGTTCTTC.

This sequence joins TRBV5-1 and TRBJ1-1; D is ambiguous. CDR1 SGHRS and CDR2 YFSETQ come from the germline V gene. This CDR3 has 15 residues. Trimming stripped 0 bases from V and 0 bases from J, with 9 bases between. This CDR3 is CASSLEPGLNTEAFF. The CDR3 DNA reads TGCGCCAGCAGCTTGGAACCAGGATTGAACACTGAAGCTTTCTTT.

The chain employs TRBV7-9 and TRBJ1-1; D remains ambiguous. CDR3 length equals 12 residues. V gave up 3 bases and J gave up 3 bases, with 5 bases separating them. Germline CDR1 is SEHNR and CDR2 is FQNEAQ (reference sequence). In DNA form, the CDR3 reads TGTGCCAGCAGCTTCTCGGACACTGAAGCTTTCTTT. Amino acids: CASSFSDTEAFF. Variable domain in full (rest from reference TRBV7-9 and TRBJ1-1): DTGVSQNPRHKITKRGQNVTFRCDPISEHNRLYWYRQTLGQGPEFLTYFQNEAQLEKSRLLSDRFSAERPKGSFSTLEIQRTEQGDSAMYLCASSFSDTEAFFGQGTRLTVV.

CDR3 DNA: TGTGCCACCAGTGAAGGGACAGCCCAGGGGGGTGAGCAGTTCTTC. This sequence encodes CATSEGTAQGGEQFF. The chain couples TRBV24-1 to TRBJ2-1; maybe TRBD1 (7 bases). This CDR3 contains 15 residues. Between the trimmed V and J ends, which lost 4 bases and 9 bases, there was a span of 18 bases. Germline V gene lookup returns CDR1 KGHDR and CDR2 SFDVKD.

Only one count was recorded for this clone. The junction departs from the called germline gene at one end, perhaps through a read error. The CDR3 DNA follows: TGTGCCAGCAGCTTAGCGTTTCAGGGACTGCCTGACTTC. It yields the protein CASSLAFQGLPDF. The chain couples TRBV7-9 to TRBJ2-7, with D perhaps matching TRBD2 (6 bases). The CDR3 is 13 residues long. Germline V gives CDR1 SEHNR, CDR2 FQNEAQ (reference sequence).